The 32 T cell receptor beta chains below all came from one sample that was sequenced in a study of blood T cell repertoires in COVID-19. Sequenced by immunoSEQ multiplex PCR; TCRdb stores in-frame clones only, minus some. The sample carries approximately 75,000 clones, 80% to 90% recorded once. The source material was peripheral blood. These receptors were taken from a woman aged 50 to 60 with acute or convalescent COVID-19.

V and J are TRBV18 and TRBJ2-7; TRBD1 might be the D (5 bases). Germline V gene sequence: CDR1 KGHSH, CDR2 LQKENI. Trimming cost V 0 bases and J 4 bases, with 10 bases left between them. The CDR3 loop spans 14 amino acids. CDR3 sequence (DNA): TGTGCCAGCTCACCACCATCAGGGCGGTACGAGCAGTACTTC. Encoded protein: CASSPPSGRYEQYF.

This chain connects TRBV27 to TRBJ2-2; 8 bases agree with TRBD1. The CDR3 has 16 residues. V was pared by 5 bases and J by 3 bases, with 8 bases of the junction left unmatched. In germline, CDR1 is MNHEY, CDR2 SMNVEV (reference sequence). This CDR3 reads CASSGGQALHTGELFF. DNA of the CDR3: TGTGCCAGCAGTGGGGGACAGGCCCTCCACACCGGGGAGCTGTTTTTT.

The chain recombines TRBV7-9 with TRBJ1-1; D possibly corresponds to TRBD1 (5 bases). The CDR3 is made up of 14 amino acids. Per the germline V gene, CDR1 is SEHNR and CDR2 is FQNEAQ (reference sequence). V lost 2 bases to trimming and J lost 3 bases, with 10 bases between them. CDR3: CASSLQTDHTEAFF. For the CDR3, the DNA is TGTGCCAGCAGCTTACAGACAGACCACACTGAAGCTTTCTTT.

The chain couples TRBV27 to TRBJ1-1; 9 nucleotides align to TRBD1. Germline CDR1 and CDR2: MNHEY and SMNVEV (reference sequence). The trim removed 10 bases at V and 3 bases at J, leaving 3 bases unmatched. The CDR3 sequence is 12 residues long. The CDR3 DNA reads TGTGCCACCGGGACAGGGTACACTGAAGCTTTCTTT. Its translation is CATGTGYTEAFF.

The chain links TRBV20-1 to TRBJ2-7; 7 positions match TRBD1. CDR1 DFQATT and CDR2 SNEGSKA come from the germline V gene (reference sequence). The junction had 3 bases not matched to a gene; V was cut back by 1 base and J by 9 bases. CDR3 length equals 11 residues. The CDR3 coding sequence is TGCAGTGCTAGAGGAGGGACAGTGCAGTACTTC. It specifies CSARGGTVQYF.

The sample holds a few counts of this clone. The chain joins TRBV28 to TRBJ1-1; unclear D gene. V was trimmed by 4 bases and J by 10 bases, leaving 13 bases between them. This CDR3 has 12 residues. Germline assignment: CDR1 MDHEN and CDR2 SYDVKM. Here the CDR3 reads CASSSPGRGAFF. CDR3 DNA sequence: TGTGCCAGCAGTTCCCCCGGGCGGGGAGCTTTCTTT.

V and J are TRBV2 and TRBJ2-1; D unclear. This CDR3 is 13 amino acids long. V dropped 2 bases and J dropped 2 bases, with 4 bases sitting between them. CDR1 is SNHLY, CDR2 FYNNEI, per germline. The CDR3 loop is CASSEITYNEQFF. In DNA form, the CDR3 reads TGTGCCAGCAGTGAAATAACCTACAATGAGCAGTTCTTC.

The V call is TRBV21-1, the J call TRBJ2-2; TRBD2, as called in the table, went unchecked against the DNA. TRBV21-1 is a known pseudogene. The CDR3 is 18 residues long. The DNA for the CDR3 is TGTGCCAGCAGCAAAAGGAGGATATGGTTCGCGAACACCGGGGAGCTGTTTTTT. Residues: CASSKRRIWFANTGELFF.

The chain is built from TRBV24-1 and TRBJ2-2; D not resolved. Germline assignment: CDR1 KGHDR and CDR2 SFDVKD. The V end was cut by 9 bases, the J end by 1 base, with 8 bases between. CDR3 length equals 13 residues. The CDR3 loop is CATREQNTGELFF. CDR3 coding DNA: TGTGCCACCCGAGAGCAGAACACCGGGGAGCTGTTTTTT.

V usage is TRBV6-2 or TRBV6-3 and J usage is TRBJ2-6; D gene ambiguous. This CDR3 is built from 15 residues. V was shortened by 4 bases and J by 1 base, with 8 bases between the two germline ends. The germline gives CDR1 MNHEY, CDR2 SVGEGT. The chain's CDR3 is CASSSHSSGANVLTF. Written as DNA, the CDR3 is TGTGCCAGCAGTTCTCACAGTTCTGGGGCCAACGTCCTGACTTTC.

The chain is built from TRBV4-1 and TRBJ1-1; D remains unclear. The CDR3 has 13 amino acids. V lost 8 bases, J lost 5 bases, and 15 bases lay in between. CDR1 is MGHRA and CDR2 is YSYEKL in the germline V gene. The CDR3 DNA sequence: TGCGCCAGCGGGGTCGGGATGGGGACTGAAGCTTTCTTT. Amino acid sequence: CASGVGMGTEAFF.

The genes are TRBV5-4 and TRBJ2-5; TRBD2 agrees at 8 bases. This CDR3 has 16 residues. Germline CDR1 is SGHNT and CDR2 is YYREEE (reference sequence). V was clipped by 0 bases and J by 5 bases; unmatched bases: 9. CDR3 loop: CASSLAPTGGWETQYF. For the CDR3, the DNA is TGTGCCAGCAGCTTGGCCCCCACGGGGGGGTGGGAGACCCAGTACTTC.

The chain combines TRBV5-1 with TRBJ2-1; 15 nucleotides agree with TRBD2. CDR3 length: 20 amino acids. The germline gives CDR1 SGHRS, CDR2 YFSETQ. V trimming: 0 bases; J trimming: 6 bases; junction bases outside the gene matches: 13. CDR3 residues: CASSLAGLAGGPTRFNEQFF. The CDR3 DNA reads as TGCGCCAGCAGCTTGGCCGGACTAGCGGGAGGGCCGACTCGTTTCAATGAGCAGTTCTTC.

CDR3 nucleotide sequence: TGTGCCAGCAGTGGGTCCGGCGGGAATTCACCCCTCCACTTT. Translation: CASSGSGGNSPLHF. This chain joins TRBV7-9 and TRBJ1-6; D gene ambiguous. This CDR3 comprises 14 residues. Germline CDR1 is SEHNR and CDR2 is FQNEAQ (reference sequence). V was pared by 6 bases and J by 7 bases, with 13 bases between.

This chain uses TRBV5-4 with TRBJ1-6; TRBD1 aligns across 8 bases. The CDR3 is made up of 15 amino acids. Germline V lookup: CDR1 SGHNT, CDR2 YYREEE (reference sequence). Germline trimming cut 4 bases from V and 6 bases from J; bases unmatched to any gene: 6. The CDR3 sequence: CASSPTTGANSPLHF. The CDR3 DNA reads as TGTGCCAGCAGCCCAACGACAGGGGCTAATTCACCCCTCCACTTT.

The chain links TRBV27 to TRBJ2-3; 9 bases align to TRBD2. CDR1 is MNHEY, CDR2 SMNVEV, per germline (reference sequence). The CDR3 covers 18 residues. V lost 2 bases to trimming and J lost 6 bases; unmatched junction nucleotides: 15. Here the CDR3 DNA reads TGTGCCAGCAGTTTAAATGCAGGAACTAGCGGGTTTCGCGATACGCAGTATTTT. Translating gives CASSLNAGTSGFRDTQYF.

This sequence joins TRBV7-6 and TRBJ2-3; perhaps TRBD2 as D (6 bases). Per the germline V gene, CDR1 is SGHVS and CDR2 is FNYEAQ. V was pared by 1 base and J by 4 bases, with 9 bases between. This CDR3 is built from 14 residues. The DNA of the CDR3 is TGTGCCAGCAGCTTAGATTGGAGGGCAGATACGCAGTATTTT. Translating it yields CASSLDWRADTQYF. Full variable domain (outside the CDR3, taken from reference TRBV7-6 and TRBJ2-3): GAGVSQSPRYKVTKRGQDVALRCDPISGHVSLYWYRQALGQGPEFLTYFNYEAQQDKSGLPNDRFSAERPEGSISTLTIQRTEQRDSAMYRCASSLDWRADTQYFGPGTRLTVL.

The chain combines TRBV12-3 or TRBV12-4 with TRBJ1-1; no clear D gene. CDR3 length: 13 residues. Trimming took 7 bases from V and 2 from J, leaving 11 bases between them. For the CDR3, the DNA is TGTGCCAGCAAATTGGACTTAAACACTGAAGCTTTCTTT. Its translation is CASKLDLNTEAFF.

This clone was found a few times. This chain connects TRBV4-3 to TRBJ2-5; the D is unclear. Trimming took off 0 bases at V and 4 bases at J, with 12 bases between the two ends. The CDR3 is made up of 15 amino acids. The V gene's germline CDR1 is LGHNA and CDR2 YSLEER. The CDR3, as DNA: TGCGCCAGCAGCCAAGATGAGTCGCGGCGAGAGACCCAGTACTTC. Protein: CASSQDESRRETQYF.

The chain carries TRBV19 and TRBJ1-4; 7 bases agree with TRBD1. The V segment lost 4 bases and the J segment 10 bases; nucleotides outside the gene matches: 15. CDR3 length: 16 residues. The germline V gene encodes CDR1 LNHDA and CDR2 SQIVND (reference sequence). CDR3 residues: CASSNRGSGQPPKLFF. The CDR3 DNA reads TGTGCCAGTAGTAACCGAGGGTCGGGACAGCCACCAAAACTGTTTTTT.

This clone was seen only once. The V gene is TRBV13, the J gene TRBJ1-6; TRBD1 is a possible D gene (5 bases). Germline assignment: CDR1 PRHDT and CDR2 FYEKMQ (reference sequence). CDR3 length: 15 residues. The V gene lost 6 bases and the J gene lost 0 bases, with 9 bases spanning the gap. The CDR3 DNA reads TGTGCCAGCAGTAACGGGGGCTCCTATAATTCACCCCTCCACTTT. Translation gives CASSNGGSYNSPLHF. The full variable domain, in which reference TRBV13 and TRBJ1-6 provide the parts outside the CDR3, is AAGVIQSPRHLIKEKRETATLKCYPIPRHDTVYWYQQGPGQDPQFLISFYEKMQSDKGSIPDRFSAQQFSDYHSELNMSSLELGDSALYFCASSNGGSYNSPLHFGNGTRLTVT.

The chain combines TRBV4-3 with TRBJ1-6; 10 positions agree with TRBD1. J lost 10 bases, V lost 3 bases, and 6 bases had no gene match. The germline gives CDR1 LGHNA, CDR2 YSLEER. The CDR3 length is 15 residues. CDR3 sequence reads: CASSQGTGENSPLHF. For the CDR3, the DNA is TGCGCCAGCAGCCAGGGGACAGGGGAAAACTCACCCCTCCACTTT.

This clone was detected once. The chain's CDR3 is CASSIRTRRQGFRRTGNTIYF. In nucleotides, the CDR3 is TGTGCCAGCAGCATACGAACAAGAAGACAGGGTTTTCGACGAACTGGAAACACCATATATTTT. V gene TRBV7-8 combines with J gene TRBJ1-3; 7 bases match TRBD1. Losses at the gene ends were 5 bases for V and 2 bases for J; bases not matched to a gene: 24. CDR1 and CDR2 (germline): SGHVS, FQNEAQ. CDR3 length: 21 residues.

The J gene is TRBJ2-7, the V gene TRBV6-5, with TRBD2 identical over 11 bases. Looked up from germline, CDR1 is MNHEY and CDR2 is SVGAGI. The CDR3 contains 15 residues. With V trimmed by 6 bases and J by 2 bases, 6 bases remained unmatched. The CDR3 here is CASRTPGLAAYEQYF. The CDR3 coding sequence is TGTGCCAGCAGGACACCGGGACTAGCGGCCTACGAGCAGTACTTC.

The chain carries TRBV9 and TRBJ1-2, with TRBD1 as a possible D gene (5 bases). This CDR3 has 13 amino acids. V was shortened by 4 bases and J by 6 bases, with 13 bases between the two germline ends. Germline V lookup: CDR1 SGDLS, CDR2 YYNGEE. The CDR3 nucleotides read TGTGCCAGCAGCCCCCGGAGGGGAGATGGCTACACCTTC. Its protein product is CASSPRRGDGYTF.

This chain uses TRBV6-5 with TRBJ1-4; TRBD1 is a possible D gene (6 bases). The CDR3 runs 11 residues. Trimming removed 11 bases from V and 7 bases from J, with 11 bases in between. The germline V gene has CDR1 MNHEY and CDR2 SVGAGI. The CDR3 sequence is CASGQTEKLFF. DNA for the CDR3: TGTGCCTCTGGACAGACTGAAAAACTGTTTTTT.

This sequence joins TRBV10-3 and TRBJ1-6; the D gene is possibly TRBD1 (5 bases). The germline gives CDR1 ENHRY, CDR2 SYGVKD. The CDR3 spans 14 residues. V was clipped by 11 bases and J by 6 bases, with 17 bases between them. This CDR3 is CAATPGLFNSPLHF. In DNA, the CDR3 is TGTGCCGCCACCCCGGGACTCTTTAATTCACCCCTCCACTTT.

The chain uses TRBV6-5 and TRBJ1-4; D is ambiguous. This CDR3 contains 14 residues. The V gene lost 5 bases and the J gene lost 11 bases, with 18 bases spanning the gap. Germline V gives CDR1 MNHEY, CDR2 SVGAGI. This chain's CDR3 is CASSLTQGGGKLFF. As DNA, the CDR3 is TGTGCCAGCAGTCTGACACAAGGAGGAGGGAAACTGTTTTTT.

The chain combines TRBV5-5 with TRBJ2-2; D not resolved. The CDR3 is 15 amino acids. Germline CDR1 and CDR2: SGHKS and YYEKEE (reference sequence). Trimming pared 1 base from V and 5 bases from J, leaving 12 bases between. The CDR3 DNA is TGTGCCAGCAGCTTGCTAGACGTAAAGACCGGGGAGCTGTTTTTT. Residues: CASSLLDVKTGELFF.

The CDR3 is CAASRAGTASSYEQYF. CDR3 coding DNA: TGTGCCGCAAGTAGAGCCGGGACAGCTAGCTCCTACGAGCAGTACTTC. The gene calls are TRBV10-3 and TRBJ2-7, with TRBD1 matching over 7 bases. Germline CDR1 is ENHRY and CDR2 is SYGVKD. J lost 0 bases, V lost 11 bases, and 16 bases had no gene match. The CDR3 is 16 residues long.

V and J are TRBV6-5 and TRBJ2-1, with TRBD2 matching over 11 bases. There are 16 residues in the CDR3. Germline CDR1 reads MNHEY; CDR2 reads SVGAGI. Unmatched junction bases numbered 3, after V lost 0 bases and J lost 5 bases. CDR3 sequence: CASSYSIAGGNNEQFF. CDR3 DNA sequence: TGTGCCAGCAGTTACTCGATAGCGGGGGGGAACAATGAGCAGTTCTTC.

V is TRBV9 and J is TRBJ2-2; 8 nucleotides match TRBD2. CDR3 length: 17 amino acids. Germline V gene data show CDR1 as SGDLS and CDR2 as YYNGEE. Trimming removed 0 bases from V and 0 bases from J; junction bases left unmatched: 4. The CDR3 DNA sequence: TGTGCCAGCAGCGTAGGTATTAGCGGGACGAACACCGGGGAGCTGTTTTTT. It encodes CASSVGISGTNTGELFF.